These T cell receptor beta chains were read from a single sample in a study of blood T cell repertoires in COVID-19. Some clones are missing from TCRdb's copy, which holds only in-frame ones; the method was immunoSEQ multiplex PCR. The data show fewer than 45,000 clones, about 81% seen once. Sample: peripheral blood. Receptors were obtained from a man between 35 and 55 years old with active or convalescent COVID-19. CDR3s include the opening cysteine and the closing phenylalanine or tryptophan. The D gene is left open where the match is weak. Expanded clones get a size class; other rows say once, few or many, or leave the size out.

v_gene	abundance	d_gene	j_gene	CDR3aa	CDR3nt
TRBV27	NA	NA	TRBJ1-1	CASSLSRRVTEAFF	TGTGCCAGCAGTTTATCCCGCAGGGTAACTGAAGCTTTCTTT
TRBV7-9	NA	NA	TRBJ2-3	CASSPMGPGTDTQYF	TGTGCCAGCAGCCCCATGGGCCCGGGGACAGATACGCAGTATTTT
TRBV5-6	NA	TRBD2	TRBJ2-7	CASSSLSTRLAGGGEQYF	TGTGCCAGCAGCTCGCTAAGCACTAGACTAGCGGGAGGGGGAGAGCAGTACTTC
TRBV28	NA	TRBD1	TRBJ2-4	CATKPGDRVAKNIQYF	TGTGCCACCAAGCCGGGGGACAGGGTTGCCAAAAACATTCAGTACTTC
TRBV7-3	few	NA	TRBJ2-1	CASSFSTDYNEQFF	TGTGCCAGCAGCTTCTCGACAGATTACAATGAGCAGTTCTTC
TRBV10-3	NA	TRBD1	TRBJ2-7	CAISIGQGFAYEQYF	TGTGCCATCAGTATTGGACAGGGGTTCGCCTACGAGCAGTACTTC
TRBV6-5	NA	NA	TRBJ2-1	CASSSGTRTEQFF	TGTGCCAGCAGCTCCGGGACAAGGACTGAGCAGTTCTTC
TRBV30	NA	NA	TRBJ2-6	CAWRKLSGANVLTF	TGTGCCTGGAGAAAGCTCTCTGGGGCCAACGTCCTGACTTTC
TRBV5-1	few	NA	TRBJ2-7	CASSLGRSSGEQYF	TGCGCCAGCAGCTTGGGTCGGAGCTCCGGCGAGCAGTACTTC
TRBV5-1	NA	NA	TRBJ1-6	CASSLTGGSPLHF	TGCGCCAGCAGCTTAACGGGGGGTTCACCCCTCCACTTT
TRBV2	few	TRBD1	TRBJ1-2	CASSAQGGGYTF	TGTGCCAGCAGTGCACAGGGGGGCGGCTACACCTTC
TRBV5-1	NA	TRBD1	TRBJ1-1	CASSRTGGNTEAFF	TGCGCCAGCAGCCGGACAGGAGGGAACACTGAAGCTTTCTTT
TRBV28	NA	NA	TRBJ1-5	CASRQGGQPQHF	TGTGCCAGCCGGCAGGGCGGTCAGCCCCAGCATTTT
TRBV9	once	TRBD1	TRBJ2-3	CASSVQGEGTDTQYF	TGTGCCAGCAGCGTGCAGGGGGAAGGCACAGATACGCAGTATTTT